What follows describes a single T cell receptor beta chain. What it binds is not known. This entry is derived from a study of T cells after yellow fever vaccination. V was pared by 5 bases and J by 3 bases, with 13 bases of the junction left unmatched. Germline V lookup: CDR1 SNHLY, CDR2 FYNNEI. The CDR3 sequence is 18 residues long. A universal primer site and UMIs were added as TCR cDNA was made by 5'RACE template switching. TCRdb analysed the 5' RACE reads with MiXCR anew, one entry per CDR3 protein. The sample yields about 550,000 distinct CDR3 sequences, roughly 19% seen once. Study conclusions and caveats: Post-booster samples contained most primary-vaccination clones (nearly 98% CD4, around 90% CD8).

The material was PBMCs, obtained 15 days after the yellow fever booster vaccination. The chain is built from TRBV2 and TRBJ2-1, with 10 nucleotides matching TRBD2. The source is a man under 40 who received the YFV17D yellow fever vaccine. The DNA for the CDR3 is TGTGCCAGCAGTAACGTGGTGATTGGACTAGCGGACTACAATGAGCAGTTCTTC. Amino acids: CASSNVVIGLADYNEQFF.